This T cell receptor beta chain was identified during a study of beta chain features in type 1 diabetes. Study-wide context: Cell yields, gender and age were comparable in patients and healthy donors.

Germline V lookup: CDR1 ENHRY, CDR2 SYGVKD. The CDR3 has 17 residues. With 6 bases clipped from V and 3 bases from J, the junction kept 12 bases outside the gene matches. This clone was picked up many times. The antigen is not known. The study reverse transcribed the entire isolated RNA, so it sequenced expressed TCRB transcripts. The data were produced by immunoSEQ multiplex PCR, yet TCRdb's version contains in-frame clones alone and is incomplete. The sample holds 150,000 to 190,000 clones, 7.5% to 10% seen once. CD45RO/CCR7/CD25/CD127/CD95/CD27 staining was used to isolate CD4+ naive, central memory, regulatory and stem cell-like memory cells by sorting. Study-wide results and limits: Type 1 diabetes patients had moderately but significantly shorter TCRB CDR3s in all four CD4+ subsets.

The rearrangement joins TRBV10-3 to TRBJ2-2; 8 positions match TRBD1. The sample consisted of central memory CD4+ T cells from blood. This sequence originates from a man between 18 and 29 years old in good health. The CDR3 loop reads CAIRTTGVGVDTGELFF. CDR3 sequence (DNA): TGTGCCATCAGAACGACAGGGGTCGGTGTCGACACCGGGGAGCTGTTTTTT.